Below are 3 T cell receptor beta chains sequenced from a single sample in a study of T cells after yellow fever vaccination. TCRdb re-analysed the 5' RACE reads in MiXCR, keeping a single row per CDR3 protein. Of around 180,000 distinct CDR3 sequences in the sample, roughly 6.2% were seen once. Specimen: CD4+ T cells sorted from PBMCs, collected on the day of the first yellow fever vaccination. The receptors were gathered from a man younger than 35 who received the YFV17D yellow fever vaccine.

This clonotype was observed a handful of times. This chain uses TRBV23-1 with TRBJ2-7; the match to TRBD1 covers 8 bases. TRBV23-1 is assigned to the ORF class and has an uncertain function. V shed 6 bases and J 1 base; nucleotides not matched to a gene: 5. The CDR3 covers 14 residues. This CDR3 reads CASSGQGSSYEQYV. The CDR3 DNA follows: TGCGCCAGCAGCGGACAGGGATCATCCTACGAGCAGTACGTC.

This clonotype was counted at least ten times. CDR3 coding DNA: TGTGCCAGCAGCCCGGGACTTCCCTCCTACAATGAGCAGTTCTTC. Its translation: CASSPGLPSYNEQFF. The rearrangement joins TRBV6-2 or TRBV6-3 to TRBJ2-1; the D gene is possibly TRBD2 (6 bases). Germline CDR1 is MNHEY and CDR2 is SVGEGT. CDR3 size: 15 residues. Trimming shortened V by 6 bases and J by 0 bases, and 12 bases separated the two germline ends.

This clonotype was counted many times. V usage is TRBV4-2 and J usage is TRBJ1-5, with D possibly matching TRBD1 (6 bases). The V gene lost 1 base and the J gene lost 4 bases, with 8 bases spanning the gap. Looked up from germline, CDR1 is LGHNA and CDR2 is YNFKEQ. CDR3 length: 14 amino acids. The CDR3 region is CASSQGDMNQPQHF. In nucleotides, the CDR3 is TGTGCCAGCAGCCAAGGGGACATGAATCAGCCCCAGCATTTT.